This TCR beta chain appears in the sequencing data of a study of blood T cell repertoires in COVID-19. Overall study context: COVID-19 samples collected from the United States, Italy and Spain covered acute and convalescent phases.

Original data processing: Estimation of nucleated cell counts relied on the amplification of reference gene primers. TCRdb's copy holds only in-frame clones and misses some; the assay was immunoSEQ multiplex PCR. V and J calls and clone size are copied from that table; D and trimming were computed from the DNA. The top ten hold roughly 7.2% of the sample, which has some 180,000 clones, roughly 88% seen once. Seattle-derived patients entered the study during active infection and were followed longitudinally. In its sample, this clone was seen once. Trimming took 4 bases from V and 8 from J; bases not matched to a gene: 9. Germline loops: CDR1 MDHEN, CDR2 SYDVKM. The CDR3 totals 15 residues.

The chain employs TRBV28 and TRBJ1-4; TRBD1 matches at 8 bases. The sequence was collected from a woman in her thirties or forties with COVID-19, enrolled during active disease. The sequenced sample consisted of peripheral blood. CDR3 nucleotide sequence: TGTGCCAGCAGTTCCTCTCCTCGACAGGGGGAAAAACTGTTTTTT. This gives the protein CASSSSPRQGEKLFF.